This T cell receptor beta chain appears in the sequencing data of a study of CD8+CD57+ T cells in acquired aplastic anemia. In the case of this clonotype: Its antigen is not known.

It was patients with CD8+CD57+ cell expansion by flow cytometry who were chosen for sequencing. TCR beta VDJ and CDR3 profiling used genomic DNA as template. TCRdb re-analysed the reads in MiXCR, keeping a single row per CDR3 protein. The table shows roughly 170,000 distinct CDR3 sequences, with 48% occurring only once. Study-wide results and limits: It was found that some 30 CD8+ CDR3 sequences were shared between patients and controls.

The CDR3 is made up of 16 amino acids. V lost 4 bases to trimming and J lost 0 bases, with 15 bases between them. CDR1 MNHEY and CDR2 SMNVEV come from the germline V gene (reference sequence). This chain connects TRBV27 to TRBJ1-1; D remains ambiguous. This sequence originates from a human donor with aplastic anemia. Sample: sorted CD4+, CD8+, or CD8+CD57+ T cells (not recorded which) from PBMCs. The CDR3 loop reads CASSSWVNGMNTEAFF. CDR3 in DNA: TGTGCCAGCAGTTCATGGGTAAACGGAATGAACACTGAAGCTTTCTTT.